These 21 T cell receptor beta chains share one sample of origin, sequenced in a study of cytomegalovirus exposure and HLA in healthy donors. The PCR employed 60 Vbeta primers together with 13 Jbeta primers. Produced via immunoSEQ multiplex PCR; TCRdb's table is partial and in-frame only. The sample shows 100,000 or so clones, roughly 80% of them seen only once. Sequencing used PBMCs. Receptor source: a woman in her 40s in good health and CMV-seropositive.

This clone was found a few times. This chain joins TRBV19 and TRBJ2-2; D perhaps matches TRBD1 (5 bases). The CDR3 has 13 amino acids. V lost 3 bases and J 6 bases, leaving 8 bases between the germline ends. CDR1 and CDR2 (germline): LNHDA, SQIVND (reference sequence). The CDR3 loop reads CASSIGAPGELFF. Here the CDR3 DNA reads TGTGCCAGTAGTATTGGGGCCCCCGGGGAGCTGTTTTTT. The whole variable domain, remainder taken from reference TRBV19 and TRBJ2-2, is DGGITQSPKYLFRKEGQNVTLSCEQNLNHDAMYWYRQDPGQGLRLIYYSQIVNDFQKGDIAEGYSVSREKKESFPLTVTSAQKNPTAFYLCASSIGAPGELFFGEGSRLTVL.

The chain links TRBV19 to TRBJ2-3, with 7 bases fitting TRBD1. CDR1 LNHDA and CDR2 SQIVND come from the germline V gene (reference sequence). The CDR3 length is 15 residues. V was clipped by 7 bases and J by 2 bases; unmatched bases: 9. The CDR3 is CASIEGATHTDTQYF. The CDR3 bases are TGTGCCAGTATCGAGGGGGCTACACACACAGATACGCAGTATTTT.

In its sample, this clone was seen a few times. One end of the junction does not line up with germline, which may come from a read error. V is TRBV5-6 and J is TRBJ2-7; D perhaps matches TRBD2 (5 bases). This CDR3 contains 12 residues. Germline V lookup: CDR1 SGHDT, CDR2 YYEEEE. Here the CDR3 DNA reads TGTGCCAGCAGCTCCGGTCAGCGAGCGGCAAATTTC. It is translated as CASSSGQRAANF.

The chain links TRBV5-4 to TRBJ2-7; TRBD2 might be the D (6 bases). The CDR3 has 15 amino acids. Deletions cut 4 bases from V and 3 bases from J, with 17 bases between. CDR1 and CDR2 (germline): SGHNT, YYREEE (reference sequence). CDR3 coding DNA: TGTGCCAGCAGCAATCCCCGGGACTCAAACTACGAGCAGTACTTC. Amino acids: CASSNPRDSNYEQYF. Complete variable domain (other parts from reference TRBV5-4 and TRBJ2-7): ETGVTQSPTHLIKTRGQQVTLRCSSQSGHNTVSWYQQALGQGPQFIFQYYREEENGRGNFPPRFSGLQFPNYSSELNVNALELDDSALYLCASSNPRDSNYEQYFGPGTRLTVT.

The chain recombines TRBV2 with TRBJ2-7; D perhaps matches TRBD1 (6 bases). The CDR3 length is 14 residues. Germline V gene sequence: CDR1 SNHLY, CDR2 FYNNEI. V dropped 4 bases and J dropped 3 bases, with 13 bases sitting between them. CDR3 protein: CASSGGTNIYEQYF. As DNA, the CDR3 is TGTGCCAGCAGTGGAGGGACAAATATCTACGAGCAGTACTTC.

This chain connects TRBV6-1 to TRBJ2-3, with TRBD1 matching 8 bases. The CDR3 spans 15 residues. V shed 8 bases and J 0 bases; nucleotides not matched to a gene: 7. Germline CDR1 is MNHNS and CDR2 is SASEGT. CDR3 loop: CASQPTGASTDTQYF. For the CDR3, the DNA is TGTGCCAGCCAACCGACAGGGGCGAGCACAGATACGCAGTATTTT.

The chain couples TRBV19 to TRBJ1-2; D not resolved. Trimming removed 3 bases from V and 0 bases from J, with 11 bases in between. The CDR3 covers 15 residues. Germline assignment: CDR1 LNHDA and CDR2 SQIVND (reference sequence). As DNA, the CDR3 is TGTGCCAGTAGTATGAAGAGAGGATCTAACTATGGCTACACCTTC. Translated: CASSMKRGSNYGYTF.

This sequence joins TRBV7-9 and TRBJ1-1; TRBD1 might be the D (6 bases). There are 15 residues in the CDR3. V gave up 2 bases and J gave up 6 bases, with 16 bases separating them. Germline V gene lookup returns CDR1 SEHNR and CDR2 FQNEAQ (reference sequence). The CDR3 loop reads CASSLSEVKGAEAFF. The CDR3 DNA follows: TGTGCCAGCAGCTTAAGCGAGGTGAAGGGGGCTGAAGCTTTCTTT.

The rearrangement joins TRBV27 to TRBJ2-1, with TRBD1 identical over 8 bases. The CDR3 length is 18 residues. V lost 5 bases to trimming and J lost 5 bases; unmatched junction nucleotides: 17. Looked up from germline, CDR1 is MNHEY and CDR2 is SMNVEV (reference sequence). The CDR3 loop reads CASSPPYPTGDFHNEQFF. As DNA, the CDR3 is TGTGCCAGCAGTCCCCCATATCCGACAGGGGACTTCCACAATGAGCAGTTCTTC.

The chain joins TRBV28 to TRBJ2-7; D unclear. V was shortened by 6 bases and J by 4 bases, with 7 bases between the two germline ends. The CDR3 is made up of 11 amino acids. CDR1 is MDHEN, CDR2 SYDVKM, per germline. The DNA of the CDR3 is TGTGCCAGCAGCCTTACATACGAGCAGTACTTC. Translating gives CASSLTYEQYF. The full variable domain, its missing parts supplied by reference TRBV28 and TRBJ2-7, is DVKVTQSSRYLVKRTGEKVFLECVQDMDHENMFWYRQDPGLGLRLIYFSYDVKMKEKGDIPEGYSVSREKKERFSLILESASTNQTSMYLCASSLTYEQYFGPGTRLTVT.

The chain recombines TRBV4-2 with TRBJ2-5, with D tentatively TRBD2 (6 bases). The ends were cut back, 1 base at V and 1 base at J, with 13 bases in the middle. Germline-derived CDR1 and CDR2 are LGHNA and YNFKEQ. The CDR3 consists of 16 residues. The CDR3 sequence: CASSQGARELQETQYF. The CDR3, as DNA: TGTGCCAGCAGCCAAGGGGCACGGGAGCTCCAAGAGACCCAGTACTTC.

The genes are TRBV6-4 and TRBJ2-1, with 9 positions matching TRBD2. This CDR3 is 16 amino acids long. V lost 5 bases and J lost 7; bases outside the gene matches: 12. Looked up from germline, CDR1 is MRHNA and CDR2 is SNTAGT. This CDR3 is CASSFIGGRAGNEQFF. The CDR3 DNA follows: TGTGCCAGCAGTTTTATTGGCGGGAGGGCCGGGAATGAGCAGTTCTTC.

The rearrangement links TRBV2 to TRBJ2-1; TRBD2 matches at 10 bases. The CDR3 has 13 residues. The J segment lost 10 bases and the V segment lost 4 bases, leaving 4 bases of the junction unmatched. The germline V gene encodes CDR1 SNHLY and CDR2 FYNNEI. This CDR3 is CASSVGSGGEQFF. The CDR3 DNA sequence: TGTGCCAGCAGTGTGGGTAGCGGGGGGGAGCAGTTCTTC.

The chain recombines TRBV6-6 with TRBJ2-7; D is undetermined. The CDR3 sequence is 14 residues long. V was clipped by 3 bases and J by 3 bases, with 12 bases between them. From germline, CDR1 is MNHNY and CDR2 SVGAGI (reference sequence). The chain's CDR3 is CASSYLLVDYEQYF. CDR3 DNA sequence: TGTGCCAGCAGTTATTTACTGGTTGACTACGAGCAGTACTTC.

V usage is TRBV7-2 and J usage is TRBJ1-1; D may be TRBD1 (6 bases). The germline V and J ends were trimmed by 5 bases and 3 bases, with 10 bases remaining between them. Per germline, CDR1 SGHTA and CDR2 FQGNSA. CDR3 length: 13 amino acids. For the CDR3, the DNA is TGTGCCAGCAGCCAAGACAGGCACACTGAAGCTTTCTTT. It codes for CASSQDRHTEAFF.

In DNA form, the CDR3 reads TGTGCCAGCAGCTTAGGGACAACCAGAGGAAACACCATATATTTT. Encoded protein: CASSLGTTRGNTIYF. The chain employs TRBV7-8 and TRBJ1-3, with D possibly TRBD1 on 5 matching bases. Germline V gives CDR1 SGHVS, CDR2 FQNEAQ. Trimming shortened V by 1 base and J by 4 bases, and 11 bases separated the two germline ends. CDR3 length: 15 residues.

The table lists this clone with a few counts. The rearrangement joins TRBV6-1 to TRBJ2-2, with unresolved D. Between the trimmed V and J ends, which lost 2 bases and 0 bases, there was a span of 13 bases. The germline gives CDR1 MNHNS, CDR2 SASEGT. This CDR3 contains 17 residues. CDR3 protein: CASSELGGSANTGELFF. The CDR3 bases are TGTGCCAGCAGTGAATTAGGCGGCTCCGCGAACACCGGGGAGCTGTTTTTT.

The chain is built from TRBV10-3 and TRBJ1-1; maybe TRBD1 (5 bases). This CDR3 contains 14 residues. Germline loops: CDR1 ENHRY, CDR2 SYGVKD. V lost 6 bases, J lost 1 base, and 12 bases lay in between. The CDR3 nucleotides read TGTGCCATCAGACGCAGGGATCAGAACACTGAAGCTTTCTTT. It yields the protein CAIRRRDQNTEAFF.

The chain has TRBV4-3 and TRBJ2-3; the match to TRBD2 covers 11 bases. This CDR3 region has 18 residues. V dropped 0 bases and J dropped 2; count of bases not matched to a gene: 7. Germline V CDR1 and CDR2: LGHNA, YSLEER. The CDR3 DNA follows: TGCGCCAGCAGCCAAGAAAAAGTAGCGGGAGGGTCCACAGATACGCAGTATTTT. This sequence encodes CASSQEKVAGGSTDTQYF.

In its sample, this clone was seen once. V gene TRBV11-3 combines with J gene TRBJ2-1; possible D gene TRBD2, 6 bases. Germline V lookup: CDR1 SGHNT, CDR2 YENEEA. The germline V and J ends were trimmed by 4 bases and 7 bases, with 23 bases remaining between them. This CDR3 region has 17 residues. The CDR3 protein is CASSSISGGRLTNEQFF. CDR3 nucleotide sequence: TGTGCCAGCAGCTCGATTAGTGGAGGGAGGCTTACGAATGAGCAGTTCTTC.

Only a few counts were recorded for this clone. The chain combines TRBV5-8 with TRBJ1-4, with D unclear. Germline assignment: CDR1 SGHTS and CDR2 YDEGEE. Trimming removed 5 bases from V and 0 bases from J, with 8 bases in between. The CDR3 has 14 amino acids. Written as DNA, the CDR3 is TGTGCCAGCAGTCTAGATCCAACTAATGAAAAACTGTTTTTT. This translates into CASSLDPTNEKLFF. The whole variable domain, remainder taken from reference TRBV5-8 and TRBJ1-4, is EAGVTQSPTHLIKTRGQQATLRCSPISGHTSVYWYQQALGLGLQFLLWYDEGEERNRGNFPPRFSGRQFPNYSSELNVNALELEDSALYLCASSLDPTNEKLFFGSGTQLSVL.